This T cell receptor beta chain is from a study of T cells in Graves' hyperthyroidism and ophthalmopathy. The study's findings and limits: A 13 V-J signature model discriminated ophthalmopathy versus stable hyperthyroidism.

This clonotype came up many times. What it recognizes is unknown. The TCR beta CDR3 regions underwent amplification using RNA transcripts as the source. TCR CDR3 underwent first-round RT-PCR with the HTBI primer set. TCRdb processed the multiplex PCR reads anew with MiXCR; each CDR3 protein has one entry. Of approximately 870,000 distinct CDR3 sequences listed, 35% to 40% are singletons. With 1 base removed from V and 3 bases from J, the gap between germline ends came to 12 bases. The CDR3 runs to 15 residues. Germline assignment: CDR1 LNHNV and CDR2 YYDKDF (reference sequence). No progression to ophthalmopathy during 18 months of follow-up defined stable disease. Exclusions: uncontrolled infection, other autoimmune disease, pregnancy, lactation. Each diagnosis drew on symptoms, thyroxine, TRAb, thyroid ultrasound and orbital computed tomography findings.

The sample consisted of blood. This sequence joins TRBV15 and TRBJ1-2; D unresolved. The receptor was derived from a man younger than 30 with Graves' hyperthyroidism. The CDR3 spells CATSRGSGSDYGYTF. The CDR3 DNA is TGTGCCACCAGCAGAGGTTCTGGGTCTGACTATGGCTACACCTTC.